This passage covers 16 T cell receptor beta chains from one sample sequenced in a study of neurological immune-mediated disorders. Using its own MiXCR run on the 5' RACE reads, TCRdb lists one record per CDR3 protein. The table has tens of thousands of distinct CDR3 sequences, roughly 1.6% seen once. The sequenced sample was PBMCs. The receptors were gathered from a woman in her twenties or thirties with multiple sclerosis.

V and J are TRBV5-5 and TRBJ1-1; no firm D call. CDR1 and CDR2 from the germline V gene are SGHKS and YYEKEE (reference sequence). Between the trimmed V and J ends, which lost 0 bases and 3 bases, there was a span of 9 bases. The CDR3 covers 14 residues. CDR3 in amino acids: CASSLADSHTEAFF. CDR3 bases: TGTGCCAGCAGCTTGGCGGACTCACACACTGAAGCTTTCTTT. Variable domain in full (rest from reference TRBV5-5 and TRBJ1-1): DAGVTQSPTHLIKTRGQQVTLRCSPISGHKSVSWYQQVLGQGPQFIFQYYEKEERGRGNFPDRFSARQFPNYSSELNVNALLLGDSALYLCASSLADSHTEAFFGQGTRLTVV.

This clonotype was seen ten or more times. The CDR3 DNA follows: TGTGCCAGCACCCGGGACAGGGGTTTCAATTCACCCCTCCACTTT. It is translated as CASTRDRGFNSPLHF. The chain links TRBV12-3 or TRBV12-4 to TRBJ1-6; 10 bases are a match to TRBD1. The V segment lost 7 bases and the J segment 7 bases; nucleotides outside the gene matches: 7. The CDR3 is 15 residues long.

This clonotype was found many times. The chain has TRBV6-5 and TRBJ2-5, with D possibly matching TRBD1 (6 bases). The ends were cut back, 0 bases at V and 0 bases at J, with 8 bases in the middle. The CDR3 covers 15 residues. Germline-derived CDR1 and CDR2 are MNHEY and SVGAGI. The CDR3 spells CASSYSAGDQETQYF. Written as DNA, the CDR3 is TGTGCCAGCAGTTACTCAGCAGGGGACCAAGAGACCCAGTACTTC.

In this sample, this clonotype turned up many times. The rearrangement uses TRBV7-8 and TRBJ2-7; 8 bases align to TRBD2. CDR1 is SGHVS, CDR2 FQNEAQ, per germline. V trimming: 5 bases; J trimming: 4 bases; junction bases outside the gene matches: 10. The CDR3 covers 15 residues. The CDR3 sequence is CASSLLAGGWYEQYF. In nucleotides, the CDR3 is TGTGCCAGCAGCCTCCTGGCGGGGGGCTGGTACGAGCAGTACTTC.

In its sample, this clonotype was seen many times. The V call is TRBV5-1, the J call TRBJ2-7, with D possibly being TRBD1 (5 bases). Germline CDR1 is SGHRS and CDR2 is YFSETQ. V gave up 4 bases and J gave up 2 bases, with 10 bases separating them. This CDR3 is 13 amino acids long. CDR3: CASSKTVTYEQYF. For the CDR3, the DNA is TGCGCCAGCAGCAAGACAGTGACCTACGAGCAGTACTTC.

This clonotype was detected many times. The chain uses TRBV12-3 or TRBV12-4 and TRBJ2-2; D is possibly TRBD2 (6 bases). CDR3 size: 13 residues. V lost 10 bases and J lost 5, with 14 bases in between. CDR3 nucleotide sequence: TGTGCCACCCGGGACTTCGTTACCGGGGAGCTGTTTTTT. As protein: CATRDFVTGELFF.

This clonotype was recorded at least ten times. The chain employs TRBV20-1 and TRBJ2-1; 8 nucleotides agree with TRBD2. V was clipped by 2 bases and J by 7 bases; unmatched bases: 7. CDR3 size: 14 residues. Germline assignment: CDR1 DFQATT and CDR2 SNEGSKA (reference sequence). In nucleotides, the CDR3 is TGCAGTGCTAGACGGGGGGGACCGGGGAATGAGCAGTTCTTC. This encodes CSARRGGPGNEQFF.

This clonotype occurred many times. The chain links TRBV6-6 to TRBJ2-7; D is unresolved. This CDR3 has 12 amino acids. Trimming pared 5 bases from V and 9 bases from J, leaving 14 bases between. CDR1 MNHNY and CDR2 SVGAGI come from the germline V gene (reference sequence). CDR3 protein: CASSLRQPGQYF. The DNA of the CDR3 is TGTGCCAGCAGTCTCCGGCAGCCCGGGCAGTACTTC.

This clonotype was seen ten or more times. The V and J genes are TRBV12-3 or TRBV12-4 and TRBJ2-2; tentatively, D is TRBD1 or TRBD2 (6 bases each). The CDR3 contains 13 residues. Trimming removed 7 bases at V and 4 bases at J, with 10 bases between. Here the CDR3 reads CASTRGLTGELFF. The CDR3 DNA sequence: TGTGCCAGCACCCGGGGGCTCACCGGGGAGCTGTTTTTT.

This clonotype was seen at least ten times. The genes are TRBV7-2 and TRBJ1-1, with D tentatively TRBD1 (5 bases). V gave up 3 bases and J gave up 5 bases, with 13 bases separating them. The length of the CDR3 is 14 residues. CDR1 and CDR2 (germline): SGHTA, FQGNSA. CDR3: CASSFRGGGTEAFF. CDR3 nucleotides: TGTGCCAGCAGCTTCCGAGGCGGGGGGACTGAAGCTTTCTTT.

In this sample, this clonotype turned up many times. The V call is TRBV7-2, the J call TRBJ2-5; D gene unclear. Germline V gene data show CDR1 as SGHTA and CDR2 as FQGNSA. With 0 bases removed from V and 4 bases from J, the gap between germline ends came to 6 bases. CDR3 length: 13 residues. This chain's CDR3 is CASSLARAETQYF. The CDR3 DNA is TGTGCCAGCAGCTTAGCTAGAGCAGAGACCCAGTACTTC.

Many counts were recorded for this clonotype. The chain is built from TRBV6-2 or TRBV6-3 and TRBJ2-7, with D unclear. The CDR3 has 13 residues. With 4 bases removed from V and 0 bases from J, the gap between germline ends came to 7 bases. Germline-derived CDR1 and CDR2 are MNHEY and SVGEGT. CDR3 residues: CASSFGVSYEQYF. The CDR3 DNA is TGTGCCAGCAGTTTCGGAGTCTCCTACGAGCAGTACTTC.

The genes are TRBV7-7 and TRBJ1-3, with TRBD1 matching over 10 bases. The trim removed 5 bases at V and 0 bases at J, leaving 4 bases unmatched. CDR3 length: 16 amino acids. The germline V gene encodes CDR1 SSHAT and CDR2 FNYEAQ (reference sequence). This chain's CDR3 is CASSPRDRGSGNTIYF. The CDR3, as DNA: TGTGCCAGCAGCCCCCGGGACAGGGGCTCTGGAAACACCATATATTTT.

This clonotype was observed at least ten times. V usage is TRBV20-1 and J usage is TRBJ2-2; D may be TRBD1 (5 bases). This CDR3 comprises 15 residues. Trimming removed 1 base from V and 0 bases from J, with 9 bases in between. Germline CDR1 DFQATT, CDR2 SNEGSKA (reference sequence). The CDR3 DNA reads as TGCAGTGCTAGAGGGACACATACGAACACCGGGGAGCTGTTTTTT. Translation: CSARGTHTNTGELFF.

This clonotype was counted ten times or more. This sequence joins TRBV7-3 and TRBJ2-3; the match to TRBD2 covers 15 bases. The germline CDR1 and CDR2 sequences are SGHTA and FQGTGA. V shed 6 bases and J 2 bases; nucleotides not matched to a gene: 6. The CDR3 loop spans 17 amino acids. CDR3 region: CASRRGTSGGITDTQYF. The CDR3 nucleotides read TGTGCCAGCAGGCGGGGGACTAGCGGGGGGATCACAGATACGCAGTATTTT.

This clonotype came up many times. A read error may account for a junction end that differs from germline. The CDR3 DNA reads TGTGCCAGCAGCGTAGCAGCTCAGGGGGAACCCCTACACTTT. Protein product: CASSVAAQGEPLHF. The chain uses TRBV9 and TRBJ1-6, with TRBD1 matching 7 bases. Germline V gene data show CDR1 as SGDLS and CDR2 as YYNGEE. The CDR3 runs to 14 residues.